A selection of T cell receptor beta chains follows, all from one sample in a study of T cells expressing NK-cell markers. TCRdb re-called the 5' RACE reads; one entry per CDR3 protein, DNA not given. Its clone listing holds approximately 460,000 distinct CDR3 sequences. Sequenced sample: blood T cells: a sorted CD56 or NKG2C T cell subset, CD4+ or CD8+ T cells, or bulk PBMC T cells (not recorded which). These receptors were collected from a woman between 18 and 75 years old in good health. CDR3s include the opening cysteine and the closing phenylalanine or tryptophan. The order of the fields is V gene, J gene, CDR3 protein.

TRBV12-3/TRBV12-4	TRBJ2-1	CASSFPRGTVNEQFF
TRBV7-8	TRBJ2-1	CASSLGGEDNEQFF
TRBV7-9	TRBJ1-1	CASSLAVRQGGFTEAFF
TRBV27	TRBJ2-7	CASSWAGGYSYEQYF
TRBV6-1	TRBJ2-1	CASSVTAGEAYNEQFF
TRBV12-3/TRBV12-4	TRBJ2-1	CASSTDGSRDEQFF
TRBV7-9	TRBJ2-7	CASSSPGLADYEQYF
TRBV20-1	TRBJ2-1	CSAEPTASSYNEQFF
TRBV20-1	TRBJ2-1	CSARVWANDNEQFF
TRBV4-3	TRBJ1-5	CASSQYPSQPQHF
TRBV12-3/TRBV12-4	TRBJ1-1	CASSLRRASGEAFF
TRBV18	TRBJ1-1	CASSPIQGGTEAFF
TRBV7-2	TRBJ2-1	CASSYGLGFNEQFF
TRBV7-9	TRBJ2-7	CASSLALGTSFEQYF
TRBV20-1	TRBJ2-5	CSAGGGRETQYF
TRBV6-2/TRBV6-3	TRBJ1-2	CASSSPGRLHGYTF
TRBV9	TRBJ1-1	CASSVRTDMNTEAFF
TRBV29-1	TRBJ2-4	CSVEWGGVAKNIQYF
TRBV29-1	TRBJ2-1	CSVDRQINEQFF
TRBV14	TRBJ1-2	CASSPQGARFYGYTF